This note documents a single T cell receptor beta chain sequence. Clones were sequenced by immunoSEQ multiplex PCR, and TCRdb holds only the in-frame ones, with some missing. The profile shows 80,000 or so clones, roughly 95% of them singletons. Trimming left V 3 bases short and J 2 bases short, with 14 bases between. The CDR3 length is 15 residues. Germline CDR1 and CDR2: MNHEY and SMNVEV (reference sequence). The data were obtained in a study of technical replicates of blood from several donors. Sequencing input: T cells isolated from PBMCs. The chain links TRBV27 to TRBJ2-7; a weak D match, TRBD2 (6 bases). The receptor comes from a human donor in good health. CDR3 sequence reads: CASSFKAGNTYEQYF. The CDR3 DNA is TGTGCCAGCAGTTTTAAGGCGGGGAATACCTACGAGCAGTACTTC.